Listed below are T cell receptor beta chains from one sample, sequenced in a study of beta chain features in type 1 diabetes. Repertoires were generated with immunoSEQ multiplex PCR, while TCRdb's copy carries only in-frame clones and drops some. The sample carries about 160,000 clones, 9% to 12% recorded once. Sequenced sample: central memory CD4+ T cells from blood. These TCRs come from a man aged 25-45 years with type 1 diabetes. Both conserved end residues are part of each CDR3. Fields, in order: D gene, V gene, clone size, J gene, CDR3 DNA, CDR3 protein. D genes are given only for firm matches. Clone size is not always given. Where it is, it says once, few, many or a class for expanded clones.

D: -
V: TRBV15
size: -
J: TRBJ2-5
DNA: TGTGCCACCAGCAGAGATCCGGACAAAAAAGAGACCCAGTACTTC
CDR3: CATSRDPDKKETQYF

D: -
V: TRBV5-1
size: few
J: TRBJ1-2
DNA: TGCGCCAGCAGCTTGGACCCCTCGGGTGGCTACACCTTC
CDR3: CASSLDPSGGYTF

D: TRBD1
V: TRBV25-1
size: few
J: TRBJ2-3
DNA: TGTGCCAGCAGCGCCGGGACAGATACAGATACGCAGTATTTT
CDR3: CASSAGTDTDTQYF

D: -
V: TRBV7-9
size: -
J: TRBJ2-3
DNA: TGTGCCAGCAGCTTTAGGCTTGTCGCGGGTACGCAGTATTTT
CDR3: CASSFRLVAGTQYF

D: -
V: TRBV7-3
size: few
J: TRBJ2-1
DNA: TGTGCCAGCAGCCCCCATCCGTCTAGCCCCTACAATGAGCAGTTCTTC
CDR3: CASSPHPSSPYNEQFF

D: TRBD2
V: TRBV5-4
size: -
J: TRBJ2-5
DNA: TGTGCCAGCAGCCTTATAGCGGGAGGGCCTTCGGAGACCCAGTACTTC
CDR3: CASSLIAGGPSETQYF

D: TRBD2
V: TRBV29-1
size: -
J: TRBJ2-1
DNA: TGCAGCGTTGCCCCGCGAGCGGGAAGGGGTGAGCAGTTCTTC
CDR3: CSVAPRAGRGEQFF

D: TRBD2
V: TRBV4-2
size: -
J: TRBJ2-1
DNA: TGTGCCAGCAGCCAAGCAAAGGGGACTACTAACAATGAGCAGTTCTTC
CDR3: CASSQAKGTTNNEQFF

D: TRBD2
V: TRBV6-1
size: -
J: TRBJ2-7
DNA: TGTGCCAGCAGTTTGACTAGCGGGGGAACCTACGAGCAGTACTTC
CDR3: CASSLTSGGTYEQYF

D: -
V: TRBV9
size: -
J: TRBJ2-3
DNA: TGTGCCAGCAGCGTAGGACCGGGGGAAAGCACAGATACGCAGTATTTT
CDR3: CASSVGPGESTDTQYF

D: TRBD2
V: TRBV4-2
size: -
J: TRBJ2-1
DNA: TGTGCCAGCAGCCCCCTGGAGGGAGGGAAGAATGAGCAGTTCTTC
CDR3: CASSPLEGGKNEQFF

D: -
V: TRBV7-9
size: -
J: TRBJ2-3
DNA: TGTGCCAGCAGCTTAGAACTCATACCAGATACGCAGTATTTT
CDR3: CASSLELIPDTQYF

D: TRBD1
V: TRBV5-1
size: -
J: TRBJ2-2
DNA: TGCGCCAGCAGCTTACTGGACAGGGGATCGGGCGGGGAGCTGTTTTTT
CDR3: CASSLLDRGSGGELFF

D: -
V: TRBV28
size: few
J: TRBJ2-2
DNA: TGTGCCAGCATCTTAGCCCCCACCGGGGAGCTGTTTTTT
CDR3: CASILAPTGELFF

D: -
V: TRBV9
size: -
J: TRBJ2-5
DNA: TGTGCCAGCAGTTCCGGGACGGCGGGGGAGACCCAGTACTTC
CDR3: CASSSGTAGETQYF

D: TRBD2
V: TRBV15
size: few
J: TRBJ2-1
DNA: TGTGCCACCAATATGGAGCTAGCGGGAGAGGAGCAGTTCTTC
CDR3: CATNMELAGEEQFF

D: -
V: TRBV7-8
size: few
J: TRBJ1-5
DNA: TGTGCCAGCAGCTTAGCTGGAGGTTATAGCAATCAGCCCCAGCATTTT
CDR3: CASSLAGGYSNQPQHF

D: TRBD2
V: TRBV11-2
size: many
J: TRBJ2-3
DNA: TGTGCCAGCAGCCCCCGCCTAGCGGGAGTTTCGGCAGATACGCAGTATTTT
CDR3: CASSPRLAGVSADTQYF

D: -
V: TRBV5-1
size: -
J: TRBJ2-3
DNA: TGCGCCAGCAGCTTGGGACAGGAGGCAGATACGCAGTATTTT
CDR3: CASSLGQEADTQYF

D: TRBD1
V: TRBV28
size: few
J: TRBJ2-2
DNA: TGTGCCAGCAGTTTACTCCAACAGGGGAGCACCGGGGAGCTGTTTTTT
CDR3: CASSLLQQGSTGELFF

D: TRBD1
V: TRBV29-1
size: few
J: TRBJ1-1
DNA: TGCAGCGTTTCGACAGGGATGAACACTGAAGCTTTCTTT
CDR3: CSVSTGMNTEAFF

D: TRBD2
V: TRBV9
size: -
J: TRBJ2-7
DNA: TGTGCCAGCAGCCCTAGACTAGCCCAGTCGGGGGAGCAGTACTTC
CDR3: CASSPRLAQSGEQYF

D: -
V: TRBV7-9
size: -
J: TRBJ2-7
DNA: TGTGCCAGCAGCTCTGTACAGGGCTACGAGCAGTACTTC
CDR3: CASSSVQGYEQYF

D: -
V: TRBV23-1
size: -
J: TRBJ2-1
DNA: TGCGCCTGTCTGTACTGCTCCTACAATGAGCAGTTCTTC
CDR3: CACLYCSYNEQFF

D: TRBD1
V: TRBV23-1
size: -
J: TRBJ2-7
DNA: TGCGCCGGCCCGGGACAGGGGACCTACGAGCAGTACTTC
CDR3: CAGPGQGTYEQYF

D: TRBD2
V: TRBV4-1
size: once
J: TRBJ2-5
DNA: TGCGCCAGCAGCCAAGGGGGGGGGACCCAGTACTTC
CDR3: CASSQGGGTQYF

D: TRBD1
V: TRBV5-1
size: few
J: TRBJ2-7
DNA: TGCGCCAGCAGCTTCTCCGGGACAGCGGACGAGCAGTACTTC
CDR3: CASSFSGTADEQYF

D: TRBD1
V: TRBV28
size: few
J: TRBJ2-3
DNA: TGTGCCAGCAGACGGACAGGGGTAGATACGCAGTATTTT
CDR3: CASRRTGVDTQYF